Following are 11 T cell receptor beta chains from one sample sequenced in a study of post-analysis software for immune sequencing data. These receptors' targets are unknown. Study-level findings and limits: A few TRBV segments, TRBV5-6, TRBV5-1 and TRBV20-1 among them, were found more frequent in patients than controls.

Prepared TCR beta cDNA libraries contained unique molecular identifiers. TCRdb processed the PCR reads anew with MiXCR; each CDR3 protein has one entry. Seen here are 150,000 to 200,000 distinct CDR3 sequences, 30% observed once, and the top ten hold roughly 1.6%. The sample taken for sequencing was blood. The source of these receptors is a girl aged 5-17 years with multiple sclerosis.

This clonotype turned up a few times. This rearrangement joins TRBV29-1 to TRBJ2-1, with D perhaps matching TRBD1 or TRBD2 (5 bases each). Trimming removed 3 bases at V and 5 bases at J, with 11 bases between. CDR1 and CDR2 (germline): SQVTM, ANQGSEA. The CDR3 is 13 residues long. The CDR3 here is CSVERQRNNEQFF. In DNA form, the CDR3 reads TGCAGCGTTGAGAGACAGCGGAACAATGAGCAGTTCTTC.

This rearrangement joins TRBV20-1 to TRBJ1-4; 8 bases are a match to TRBD1. Germline values: CDR1 DFQATT, CDR2 SNEGSKA (reference sequence). J lost 6 bases, V lost 5 bases, and 8 bases had no gene match. The CDR3 covers 14 residues. The DNA of the CDR3 is TGCAGTGCTCCAAAGGACAGGGAGTATGAAAAACTGTTTTTT. Its protein product is CSAPKDREYEKLFF.

The chain carries TRBV18 and TRBJ2-3; D unclear. V lost 4 bases to trimming and J lost 2 bases, with 16 bases between them. Germline V CDR1 and CDR2: KGHSH, LQKENI. This CDR3 contains 16 residues. CDR3 sequence (DNA): TGTGCCAGCTCACTCTATGCCCCTTCAAACACAGATACGCAGTATTTT. Protein product: CASSLYAPSNTDTQYF.

CDR3 residues: CTHWGTDTQYF. In DNA form, the CDR3 reads TGCACTCACTGGGGGACAGATACGCAGTATTTT. The chain recombines TRBV29-1 with TRBJ2-3, with D perhaps TRBD1 or TRBD2 (5 bases each). Germline V CDR1 and CDR2: SQVTM, ANQGSEA. The CDR3 has 11 residues.

This chain uses TRBV5-1 with TRBJ2-3, with TRBD2 matching over 10 bases. The CDR3 runs 16 residues. From germline, CDR1 is SGHRS and CDR2 YFSETQ. The J segment lost 2 bases and the V segment lost 2 bases, leaving 5 bases of the junction unmatched. The CDR3 loop is CASSLPSGGSTDTQYF. Written as DNA, the CDR3 is TGCGCCAGCAGCTTACCTAGCGGGGGATCCACAGATACGCAGTATTTT.

This sequence joins TRBV20-1 and TRBJ1-2; D remains ambiguous. The CDR3 spans 14 residues. V was shortened by 5 bases and J by 0 bases, with 13 bases between the two germline ends. Germline V gene data show CDR1 as DFQATT and CDR2 as SNEGSKA (reference sequence). CDR3 DNA sequence: TGCAGTGCTGGGATAGGGTTAGCTAACTATGGCTACACCTTC. Its translation: CSAGIGLANYGYTF.

This clonotype was observed many times. CDR3 nucleotides: TGTGCCAGCAGTTTTTATTCCGAGGAGCAGTTCTTC. It is translated as CASSFYSEEQFF. The chain employs TRBV12-3 or TRBV12-4 and TRBJ2-1; no firm D call. Between the trimmed V and J ends, which lost 3 bases and 10 bases, there was a span of 10 bases. CDR3 length: 12 amino acids.

A few counts support this clonotype. At one of its ends the junction is not consistent with the germline gene, which may arise from a read error. V gene TRBV3-1 combines with J gene TRBJ2-7; D may correspond to TRBD1 or TRBD2 (5 bases each). This CDR3 region has 15 residues. CDR1 and CDR2 (germline): LGHDT, YNNKEL (reference sequence). As DNA, the CDR3 is TGTGCCAGCAGCCAAGCATCGGGGACCTCCTCCGAGCAGTACTTC. Encoded protein: CASSQASGTSSEQYF.

The chain carries TRBV20-1 and TRBJ1-1; D might be TRBD1 (5 bases). Germline CDR1 reads DFQATT; CDR2 reads SNEGSKA (reference sequence). This CDR3 contains 14 residues. Between the trimmed V and J ends, which lost 3 bases and 2 bases, there was a span of 13 bases. The CDR3 region is CSASWDEKNTEAFF. DNA of the CDR3: TGCAGTGCTAGTTGGGACGAGAAAAACACTGAAGCTTTCTTT.

Ten or more counts support this clonotype. The rearrangement uses TRBV28 and TRBJ2-7, with 13 bases fitting TRBD2. This CDR3 region has 16 residues. With V trimmed by 5 bases and J by 4 bases, 8 bases remained unmatched. Germline V gives CDR1 MDHEN, CDR2 SYDVKM. The CDR3 loop reads CASSTQLAGGPYEQYF. For the CDR3, the DNA is TGTGCCAGCAGTACCCAACTAGCGGGAGGGCCGTACGAGCAGTACTTC.

Details on this clonotype: One junction end does not reproduce the germline sequence, and a read error may be involved. V is TRBV7-9 and J is TRBJ1-2; D unresolved. The CDR3 is 11 residues long. In germline, CDR1 is SEHNR, CDR2 FQNEAQ (reference sequence). The CDR3 spells CTSSARRGYTF. CDR3 bases: TGTACCAGCAGCGCCCGGCGTGGCTACACCTTC.